This entry lists 25 T cell receptor beta chains sequenced from one sample in a study of high-grade serous ovarian cancer treatment subgroups. Tumor tissue was taken before any definitive surgery or chemotherapy was given. Here immunoSEQ multiplex PCR was the method, and the copy in TCRdb shows in-frame clones only, minus some. The data show about 10,000 clones, 68% seen once. Specimen: tumor tissue. The receptors originated from a human donor with high-grade serous ovarian cancer.

The CDR3 DNA is TGTGCCAGGGCCCGGGGCGAAAAACTGTTTTTT. Encoded protein: CARARGEKLFF. The chain couples TRBV27 to TRBJ1-4, with D possibly TRBD1 on 5 matching bases. The CDR3 consists of 11 residues. The V end was cut by 9 bases, the J end by 8 bases, with 10 bases between. Germline values: CDR1 MNHEY, CDR2 SMNVEV (reference sequence).

The CDR3 here is CASSDSWGGADEQFF. CDR3 nucleotides: TGTGCCAGCAGTGACTCGTGGGGGGGGGCGGATGAGCAGTTCTTC. The rearrangement uses TRBV6-4 and TRBJ2-1, with D perhaps matching TRBD2 (7 bases). Germline CDR1 reads MRHNA; CDR2 reads SNTAGT. The V and J ends lost 0 bases and 8 bases respectively, with 14 bases between them. This CDR3 is 15 amino acids long.

V is TRBV28 and J is TRBJ2-7; the match to TRBD1 covers 7 bases. The V gene's germline CDR1 is MDHEN and CDR2 SYDVKM. This CDR3 is built from 14 residues. J lost 0 bases, V lost 7 bases, and 6 bases had no gene match. The CDR3 protein is CASTKGGGSYEQYF. The CDR3 nucleotides are TGTGCCAGCACGAAAGGGGGCGGCTCCTACGAGCAGTACTTC.

A few counts support this clone. The V call is TRBV27, the J call TRBJ1-2, with D hard to call. Germline CDR1 is MNHEY and CDR2 is SMNVEV (reference sequence). The V end lost 3 bases, the J end lost 11 bases, and 19 bases lay between the germline ends. The CDR3 runs to 14 residues. The CDR3 reads CASSLGPPLLLYTF. As DNA, the CDR3 is TGTGCCAGCAGTTTGGGCCCGCCCCTACTATTATACACCTTC.

The gene calls are TRBV7-9 and TRBJ2-7; D is possibly TRBD2 (5 bases). Trimming shortened V by 4 bases and J by 6 bases, and 13 bases separated the two germline ends. The CDR3 runs to 13 residues. Germline-derived CDR1 and CDR2 are SEHNR and FQNEAQ (reference sequence). CDR3 in amino acids: CASSSLGVGEQYF. The CDR3 nucleotides are TGTGCCAGCAGCTCTCTCGGGGTTGGCGAGCAGTACTTC.

The chain couples TRBV7-6 to TRBJ2-1; 9 nucleotides agree with TRBD2. Germline-derived CDR1 and CDR2 are SGHVS and FNYEAQ. V lost 0 bases, J lost 3 bases, and 9 bases stayed unmatched. The CDR3 length is 18 residues. CDR3 DNA: TGTGCCAGCAGCTTAGCAGGGGTAGCGGGAGTCGACTACAATGAGCAGTTCTTC. It specifies CASSLAGVAGVDYNEQFF.

The V call is TRBV5-1, the J call TRBJ1-4, with D perhaps matching TRBD1 (5 bases). V lost 7 bases and J 6 bases, leaving 19 bases between the germline ends. There are 15 residues in the CDR3. The germline gives CDR1 SGHRS, CDR2 YFSETQ. The CDR3 region is CASARDGTRDEKLFF. The CDR3 DNA is TGCGCCAGCGCTCGTGACGGGACGAGAGATGAAAAACTGTTTTTT.

This chain connects TRBV19 to TRBJ2-2; TRBD2 is a possible D gene (5 bases). The CDR3 extends over 16 amino acids. Trimming left V 4 bases short and J 5 bases short, with 17 bases between. Germline V lookup: CDR1 LNHDA, CDR2 SQIVND (reference sequence). CDR3 DNA sequence: TGTGCCAGTAGTAAAGTATTCGGGGTTCGGACCGGGGAGCTGTTTTTT. Translating gives CASSKVFGVRTGELFF.

V gene TRBV7-2 combines with J gene TRBJ1-2; 8 positions match TRBD1. After removal of 8 bases from V and 3 bases from J, the junction contained 8 bases not matched to a gene. The CDR3 length is 14 residues. The V gene's germline CDR1 is SGHTA and CDR2 FQGNSA. CDR3 nucleotide sequence: TGTGCCAGCGGACAGGGTGGGTCTGACTATGGCTACACCTTC. Its protein is CASGQGGSDYGYTF. Based on the CDR3 plus reference TRBV7-2 and TRBJ1-2, the full variable domain is GAGVSQSPSNKVTEKGKDVELRCDPISGHTALYWYRQSLGQGLEFLIYFQGNSAPDKSGLPSDRFSAERTGGSVSTLTIQRTQQEDSAVYLCASGQGGSDYGYTFGSGTRLTVV.

Relative to its sample, this clone is medium-sized. The V gene is TRBV9, the J gene TRBJ1-4; TRBD1 aligns across 7 bases. This CDR3 contains 14 residues. CDR1 SGDLS and CDR2 YYNGEE come from the germline V gene. V lost 4 bases and J lost 5; bases outside the gene matches: 5. The CDR3 DNA reads TGTGCCAGCAGCTCGGACAGGAGCAATGAAAAACTGTTTTTT. This sequence encodes CASSSDRSNEKLFF. Full variable domain (missing parts from reference TRBV9 and TRBJ1-4): DSGVTQTPKHLITATGQRVTLRCSPRSGDLSVYWYQQSLDQGLQFLIQYYNGEERAKGNILERFSAQQFPDLHSELNLSSLELGDSALYFCASSSDRSNEKLFFGSGTQLSVL.

In this sample, this clone turned up once. This chain joins TRBV7-3 and TRBJ2-1; unclear D gene. The V gene lost 2 bases and the J gene lost 0 bases, with 8 bases spanning the gap. Germline V gene sequence: CDR1 SGHTA, CDR2 FQGTGA. The CDR3 runs to 15 residues. This CDR3 reads CASSLGPSSYNEQFF. The CDR3 DNA reads TGTGCCAGCAGCTTAGGTCCGAGCTCCTACAATGAGCAGTTCTTC.

The J gene is TRBJ1-2, the V gene TRBV7-9; D is uncertain. Germline V CDR1 and CDR2: SEHNR, FQNEAQ (reference sequence). The germline V and J ends were trimmed by 2 bases and 4 bases, with 8 bases remaining between them. The CDR3 loop spans 13 amino acids. In nucleotides, the CDR3 is TGTGCCAGCAGCTTAAGCGGATTCTATGGCTACACCTTC. Its translation: CASSLSGFYGYTF.

The V gene is TRBV19, the J gene TRBJ2-7; 10 nucleotides align to TRBD2. Germline lookup yields CDR1 LNHDA and CDR2 SQIVND (reference sequence). This CDR3 is built from 13 residues. Trimming at V came to 4 bases and at J to 3 bases, leaving 0 bases not matched to a gene. The DNA for the CDR3 is TGTGCCAGTAGTACTAGCGGGAGCTACGAGCAGTACTTC. Residues: CASSTSGSYEQYF.

This clone came up a few times. This sequence joins TRBV29-1 and TRBJ2-2; 10 nucleotides align to TRBD1. CDR1 is SQVTM and CDR2 is ANQGSEA in the germline V gene. V trimming: 4 bases; J trimming: 6 bases; junction bases outside the gene matches: 8. The CDR3 runs to 15 residues. The CDR3 region is CSVVGTGVRSGELFF. The DNA of the CDR3 is TGCAGCGTTGTAGGGACAGGGGTTAGGTCCGGGGAGCTGTTTTTT.

This clone is categorized as medium-sized (0.01 to 0.1%). The V call is TRBV5-6, the J call TRBJ1-5, with D possibly TRBD1 on 5 matching bases. The CDR3 runs 15 residues. Trimming left V 1 base short and J 5 bases short, with 13 bases between. CDR1 is SGHDT and CDR2 is YYEEEE in the germline V gene. The CDR3 nucleotides are TGTGCCAGCAGCTTGCGAGGGGCACAACATCAGCCCCAGCATTTT. This codes for CASSLRGAQHQPQHF.

The V call is TRBV11-3, the J call TRBJ1-1; D is possibly TRBD1 (5 bases). The V and J ends lost 5 bases and 1 base respectively, with 11 bases between them. This CDR3 spans 14 amino acids. CDR1 and CDR2 from the germline V gene are SGHNT and YENEEA. CDR3 coding DNA: TGTGCCAGCAGCCGAGACAGCGAGAACACTGAAGCTTTCTTT. Translation gives CASSRDSENTEAFF. Supplemented by reference TRBV11-3 and TRBJ1-1, the full variable domain reads EAGVVQSPRYKIIEKKQPVAFWCNPISGHNTLYWYLQNLGQGPELLIRYENEEAVDDSQLPKDRFSAERLKGVDSTLKIQPAELGDSAVYLCASSRDSENTEAFFGQGTRLTVV.

This rearrangement joins TRBV13 to TRBJ1-4; 8 bases line up with TRBD1. Germline-derived CDR1 and CDR2 are PRHDT and FYEKMQ (reference sequence). The CDR3 has 15 residues. The J segment lost 7 bases and the V segment lost 4 bases, leaving 8 bases of the junction unmatched. The CDR3 region has the DNA TGTGCCAGCAGCTATTTAACAGGGGGAGTTGAAAAACTGTTTTTT. The encoded protein is CASSYLTGGVEKLFF.

The V and J genes are TRBV11-3 and TRBJ2-7; D may be TRBD1 or TRBD2 (6 bases each). Per germline, CDR1 SGHNT and CDR2 YENEEA. The CDR3 is 15 amino acids. V was cut by 1 base and J by 4 bases, with 14 bases left in between. The CDR3 region is CASSLGRGESYEQYF. CDR3 DNA: TGTGCCAGCAGCTTAGGAAGGGGGGAGTCGTACGAGCAGTACTTC.

The chain links TRBV30 to TRBJ1-2, with D hard to call. Looked up from germline, CDR1 is GTSNPN and CDR2 is SVGIG (reference sequence). The CDR3 covers 12 residues. Trimming pared 7 bases from V and 1 base from J, leaving 10 bases between. The CDR3 reads CAFPAYNYGYTF. The CDR3 region has the DNA TGTGCCTTCCCGGCTTATAACTATGGCTACACCTTC.

This chain links TRBV2 with TRBJ1-1; possible D gene TRBD1, 5 bases. The V gene lost 6 bases and the J gene lost 1 base, with 21 bases spanning the gap. The germline V gene encodes CDR1 SNHLY and CDR2 FYNNEI. The CDR3 extends over 17 amino acids. Here the CDR3 DNA reads TGTGCCAGCAGGGGATTTACAGGCCCCTCACCGAACACTGAAGCTTTCTTT. It encodes CASRGFTGPSPNTEAFF.

The CDR3 DNA follows: TGCAGCGTTGAAGATCAGTTCGGGGGGACTCAGTACTTC. It translates to CSVEDQFGGTQYF. This chain joins TRBV29-1 and TRBJ2-7; TRBD2 agrees at 7 bases. The CDR3 sequence is 13 residues long. From germline, CDR1 is SQVTM and CDR2 ANQGSEA. With V trimmed by 0 bases and J by 10 bases, 9 bases remained unmatched.

A few counts support this clone. The V gene is TRBV13, the J gene TRBJ2-5; 14 nucleotides align to TRBD2. The CDR3 loop spans 17 amino acids. V dropped 6 bases and J dropped 4; count of bases not matched to a gene: 10. Germline lookup yields CDR1 PRHDT and CDR2 FYEKMQ (reference sequence). This chain's CDR3 is CASRFSGTSGSLETQYF. In DNA, the CDR3 is TGTGCCAGCAGATTCTCCGGGACTAGCGGGAGTCTAGAGACCCAGTACTTC.

The chain recombines TRBV10-1 with TRBJ2-7; a possible D gene is TRBD1 (5 bases). CDR1 WNHNN and CDR2 SYGVQD come from the germline V gene (reference sequence). The CDR3 spans 14 residues. Trimming took 2 bases from V and 1 from J, leaving 9 bases between them. In DNA form, the CDR3 reads TGCGCCAGCAGTGAGACAGGCCAATCCTACGAGCAGTACTTC. This translates into CASSETGQSYEQYF.

The chain joins TRBV29-1 to TRBJ2-3; tentative D call: TRBD2 (6 bases). Between the trimmed V and J ends, which lost 8 bases and 3 bases, there was a span of 15 bases. The CDR3 spans 13 residues. CDR1 and CDR2 from the germline V gene are SQVTM and ANQGSEA. In DNA form, the CDR3 reads TGCAGCTCAACGGCAGGGAGGACAGATACGCAGTATTTT. Amino acid sequence: CSSTAGRTDTQYF.

The chain employs TRBV7-3 and TRBJ2-5; D call uncertain. The length of the CDR3 is 13 residues. Germline lookup yields CDR1 SGHTA and CDR2 FQGTGA. With 5 bases removed from V and 2 bases from J, the gap between germline ends came to 9 bases. The CDR3, as DNA: TGTGCCAGCAGCACGACTCATCAAGAGACCCAGTACTTC. This translates into CASSTTHQETQYF.